In this sample, the clone carrying this T cell receptor (beta chain) turned up a few times. Its antigen is not known. The sample originates from a study of identical twins. Study-wide results and limits: Within cord blood, abundant beta clonotypes carried fewer insertions, but memory repertoires showed no such trend.

The CDR3 runs to 15 residues. Trimming stripped 5 bases from V and 9 bases from J, with 20 bases between. CDR1 is SGHAT and CDR2 is FQNNGV in the germline V gene. Using its own MiXCR run on the 5' RACE reads, TCRdb lists one record per CDR3 protein. The sample includes about 530,000 distinct CDR3 sequences, about 22% of them seen just once. Every sampled donor was Caucasian and healthy. The data also belong to a second study, concerning yellow fever vaccine responses in identical twins.

The rearrangement joins TRBV11-2 to TRBJ2-1; tentatively, D is TRBD1 (5 bases). Sequencing used CD4+ T cells sorted from blood. The source of this sequence is a woman between 18 and 29 years old in good health. Here the CDR3 reads CASSPSQGRVGEQFF. Here the CDR3 DNA reads TGTGCCAGCAGCCCCTCCCAGGGTCGGGTGGGTGAGCAGTTCTTC.